This TCR beta chain came from a study of shared clonotypes between healthy human individuals. With respect to this clone: Other nucleotide sequences from this sample produce the same CDR3.

Repertoires were generated with immunoSEQ multiplex PCR, while TCRdb's copy carries only in-frame clones and drops some. The table has 400,000 to 600,000 clones, about 76% seen once. V was clipped by 10 bases and J by 3 bases, with 9 bases between them. Looked up from germline, CDR1 is MNHEY and CDR2 is SVGAGI. This CDR3 is built from 11 residues. This TCR derives from a woman aged 40 to 50 in good health. Some clones in this sample may be carry-over from other donors' samples. The chain joins TRBV6-5 to TRBJ1-2, with D perhaps TRBD1 (6 bases). The material sequenced was PBMCs. For the CDR3, the DNA is TGTGCCACCCGACAGGACTATGGCTACACCTTC. Protein sequence: CATRQDYGYTF.